The 22 T cell receptor beta chains below were found in one sample sequenced in a study of metastatic and nonmetastatic thyroid tumors (dated by TCRdb to 2020 to 2021). Before undergoing thyroid surgery, none of the patients had been given any kind of treatment. The protocol used for the library was PCR. Sequencing used an Illumina HiSeq 4000. TCRdb took the public reads, trimmed them with fastp at Q25, ran MiXCR for clone calling and kept in-frame beta chains. The table for this sample lists approximately 22,000 clones; about an eighth of them were counted only once. The top ten clones comprise roughly an eighth of the sample. Sequencing was done on a sample of blood. The receptors come from a female donor with papillary thyroid cancer or a benign thyroid nodule (not recorded which). Some clones in this sample may be carry-over from other donors' samples.

This clone was seen ten or more times. This chain uses TRBV11-2 with TRBJ2-1; 11 bases fit TRBD2. The length of the CDR3 is 16 residues. CDR1 is SGHAT and CDR2 is FQNNGV in the germline V gene. J lost 4 bases, V lost 6 bases, and 8 bases had no gene match. For the CDR3, the DNA is TGTGCCAGCAGGAGACTAGCGGGATTGATTTACAATGAGCAGTTCTTC. Amino acid sequence: CASRRLAGLIYNEQFF.

This clone was observed many times. The same CDR3 can be traced to other DNA sequences in this sample. DNA of the CDR3: TGTGCCAGCAGTTGGGGCGGGATGTTCACCGGGGAGCTGTTTTTT. It specifies CASSWGGMFTGELFF. V is TRBV28 and J is TRBJ2-2; a weak D match, TRBD2 (6 bases). The CDR3 sequence is 15 residues long. Trimming removed 4 bases from V and 4 bases from J, with 13 bases in between. Looked up from germline, CDR1 is MDHEN and CDR2 is SYDVKM. Using reference TRBV28 and TRBJ2-2 for the parts outside the CDR3, the full variable domain is DVKVTQSSRYLVKRTGEKVFLECVQDMDHENMFWYRQDPGLGLRLIYFSYDVKMKEKGDIPEGYSVSREKKERFSLILESASTNQTSMYLCASSWGGMFTGELFFGEGSRLTVL.

Details on this clone: This may come from a read error, since a much larger clone is one base off. The V and J genes are TRBV5-1 and TRBJ2-1, with TRBD1 as a possible D gene (5 bases). CDR1 and CDR2 (germline): SGHRS, YFSETQ. This CDR3 contains 13 residues. Trimming removed 4 bases at V and 6 bases at J, with 11 bases between. This chain's CDR3 is CASSIQQVNEQFF. CDR3 DNA sequence: TGCGCCAGCAGCATTCAACAGGTCAATGAGCAGTTCTTC.

This clone was detected ten times or more. The chain recombines TRBV30 with TRBJ1-6; TRBD1 matches at 7 bases. This CDR3 is built from 19 residues. V gave up 0 bases and J gave up 1 base; unmatched junction bases: 12. Germline loops: CDR1 GTSNPN, CDR2 SVGIG (reference sequence). DNA for the CDR3: TGTGCCTGGAGTGTACGGGTTGTACCAGGGGGGTCCTATAATTCACCCCTCCACTTT. It codes for CAWSVRVVPGGSYNSPLHF.

Written as DNA, the CDR3 is TGTGCCACCAGTGGAGTCTTAGCGGGAGGGCCAGATACGCAGTATTTT. Its translation: CATSGVLAGGPDTQYF. V is TRBV24-1 and J is TRBJ2-3; the match to TRBD2 covers 11 bases. V was clipped by 5 bases and J by 4 bases; unmatched bases: 7. The germline CDR1 and CDR2 sequences are KGHDR and SFDVKD. The CDR3 length is 16 residues.

This clone was detected many times. The chain combines TRBV3-1 with TRBJ2-3; 8 nucleotides line up with TRBD2. Germline V gives CDR1 LGHDT, CDR2 YNNKEL (reference sequence). J lost 2 bases, V lost 6 bases, and 10 bases had no gene match. The CDR3 spans 16 residues. CDR3 nucleotide sequence: TGTGCCAGCAGGGGCGGGGTAGCGGGGCCCACAGATACGCAGTATTTT. Protein product: CASRGGVAGPTDTQYF.

This clone occurred many times. The V and J genes are TRBV6-2 or TRBV6-3 and TRBJ2-5, with D perhaps matching TRBD2 (5 bases). Germline V gives CDR1 MNHEY, CDR2 SVGEGT. This CDR3 has 14 amino acids. V was pared by 6 bases and J by 4 bases, with 15 bases between. In nucleotides, the CDR3 is TGTGCCAGCAGGCGGGCTGGCGTTGTAGAGACCCAGTACTTC. It yields the protein CASRRAGVVETQYF.

This clone was detected many times. J is TRBJ1-1 and V is TRBV15; a possible D gene is TRBD1 (5 bases). Between the trimmed V and J ends, which lost 0 bases and 4 bases, there was a span of 9 bases. CDR3 length: 14 residues. Germline CDR1 and CDR2: LNHNV and YYDKDF (reference sequence). In DNA form, the CDR3 reads TGTGCCACCAGCAGAGATCGCAGGGCCACTGAAGCTTTCTTT. Protein: CATSRDRRATEAFF.

V and J are TRBV13 and TRBJ2-7; tentative D call: TRBD1 (6 bases). CDR1 is PRHDT and CDR2 is FYEKMQ in the germline V gene (reference sequence). Trimming shortened V by 5 bases and J by 2 bases, and 13 bases separated the two germline ends. This CDR3 comprises 14 residues. Here the CDR3 DNA reads TGTGCCAGCAGCCACGGGACAACCGCCTACGAGCAGTACTTC. Protein product: CASSHGTTAYEQYF.

Within the sample, this clone is medium-sized. The rearrangement uses TRBV30 and TRBJ1-1; a weak D match, TRBD1 (6 bases). Germline V gene lookup returns CDR1 GTSNPN and CDR2 SVGIG (reference sequence). This CDR3 is 13 amino acids long. The V and J ends lost 2 bases and 8 bases respectively, with 15 bases between them. The CDR3 protein is CAWSPGQSGEAFF. CDR3 coding DNA: TGTGCCTGGAGTCCAGGACAGTCGGGAGAAGCTTTCTTT. Full variable domain (remainder filled in from reference TRBV30 and TRBJ1-1): SQTIHQWPATLVQPVGSPLSLECTVEGTSNPNLYWYRQAAGRGLQLLFYSVGIGQISSEVPQNLSASRPQDRQFILSSKKLLLSDSGFYLCAWSPGQSGEAFFGQGTRLTVV.

This clone counts as medium-sized (0.01 to 0.1%). The chain recombines TRBV27 with TRBJ2-6; D possibly corresponds to TRBD2 (5 bases). V was trimmed by 10 bases and J by 5 bases, leaving 18 bases between them. The CDR3 runs to 15 residues. Germline V lookup: CDR1 MNHEY, CDR2 SMNVEV (reference sequence). The chain's CDR3 is CATRGLRDRANVLTF. CDR3 DNA: TGTGCCACCCGGGGTTTGAGGGATCGGGCCAACGTCCTGACTTTC.

This clone came up many times. The chain has TRBV6-1 and TRBJ1-1, with a tentative D call TRBD1 (6 bases). The CDR3 runs to 13 residues. The germline V gene encodes CDR1 MNHNS and CDR2 SASEGT. V dropped 6 bases and J dropped 6 bases, with 14 bases sitting between them. The chain's CDR3 is CASRKTGGSEAFF. The CDR3 nucleotides are TGTGCCAGCAGAAAGACAGGAGGCTCTGAAGCTTTCTTT.

This clone was observed many times. The V gene is TRBV20-1, the J gene TRBJ2-3; 9 nucleotides align to TRBD2. The V segment lost 0 bases and the J segment 6 bases; nucleotides outside the gene matches: 13. CDR3 length: 17 amino acids. CDR1 is DFQATT and CDR2 is SNEGSKA in the germline V gene (reference sequence). CDR3 residues: CSARDMASGKVLDTQYF. CDR3 nucleotides: TGCAGTGCTAGAGATATGGCTAGCGGGAAGGTGTTGGATACGCAGTATTTT.

This clone is medium-sized in the sample. The genes are TRBV6-1 and TRBJ2-7; 7 nucleotides match TRBD1. CDR1 is MNHNS, CDR2 SASEGT, per germline. The CDR3 is made up of 15 amino acids. V was pared by 5 bases and J by 5 bases, with 12 bases of the junction left unmatched. The CDR3 loop reads CASSTLSTGNDEQYF. The CDR3 DNA is TGTGCCAGCAGTACCCTCTCGACAGGGAACGACGAGCAGTACTTC.

This clone is medium-sized (0.01 to 0.1%). This chain joins TRBV6-1 and TRBJ2-7, with D perhaps matching TRBD2 (5 bases). Trimming took 1 base from V and 3 from J, leaving 13 bases between them. Germline loops: CDR1 MNHNS, CDR2 SASEGT. This CDR3 is built from 15 residues. CDR3 region: CASSEGVGAHYEQYF. In DNA, the CDR3 is TGTGCCAGCAGTGAAGGGGTGGGAGCTCACTACGAGCAGTACTTC.

This clone appeared many times. The rearrangement joins TRBV28 to TRBJ1-5, with D unclear. Germline V CDR1 and CDR2: MDHEN, SYDVKM. The CDR3 length is 16 residues. V gave up 2 bases and J gave up 3 bases, with 14 bases separating them. In nucleotides, the CDR3 is TGTGCCAGCAGTTTAGGTGTGGGCCGGCCCAATCAGCCCCAGCATTTT. Translating it yields CASSLGVGRPNQPQHF.

This clone showed up many times. The rearrangement links TRBV29-1 to TRBJ2-3, with 8 bases that match TRBD1. Per germline, CDR1 SQVTM and CDR2 ANQGSEA. This CDR3 region has 14 residues. J gave up 4 bases and V 8 bases, and 11 bases lay outside the gene matches. The CDR3, as DNA: TGCAGCTCACATGACAGGGGCTCGGCAGATACGCAGTATTTT. Residues: CSSHDRGSADTQYF.

This clone was counted only a few times. A much larger clone differs by one base, so this may be a read error. The gene calls are TRBV7-3 and TRBJ2-5, with 10 bases matching TRBD1. Germline V gene lookup returns CDR1 SGHTA and CDR2 FQGTGA. The CDR3 sequence is 15 residues long. The CDR3 DNA reads as TGTGCCAGCGGCTTAATGGGGACAGGGGTGGAGACCCAGTACTTC. This codes for CASGLMGTGVETQYF.

In this sample, this clone turned up many times. The chain uses TRBV6-1 and TRBJ1-4; D uncertain. This CDR3 spans 13 amino acids. CDR1 is MNHNS and CDR2 is SASEGT in the germline V gene. The V end lost 5 bases, the J end lost 6 bases, and 10 bases lay between the germline ends. This CDR3 is CASSRYSYEKLFF. CDR3 nucleotide sequence: TGTGCCAGCAGTCGCTACAGTTATGAAAAACTGTTTTTT.

This clone was seen ten or more times. The chain uses TRBV6-4 and TRBJ2-3, with TRBD2 identical over 7 bases. V shed 6 bases, J shed 1 base, and the junction held 7 bases outside the gene matches. Germline CDR1 reads MRHNA; CDR2 reads SNTAGT. CDR3 size: 15 residues. The CDR3 nucleotides are TGTGCCAGCAGCCGTACTAGCGAGGGCACAGATACGCAGTATTTT. It yields the protein CASSRTSEGTDTQYF.

This clone is termed medium-sized. The gene calls are TRBV6-1 and TRBJ2-7, with D possibly being TRBD1 (5 bases). Trimming stripped 7 bases from V and 0 bases from J, with 10 bases between. Germline V lookup: CDR1 MNHNS, CDR2 SASEGT. There are 13 residues in the CDR3. The CDR3 DNA is TGTGCCAGCAATCCCGACAGCTCCTACGAGCAGTACTTC. It specifies CASNPDSSYEQYF.

This clone was picked up a small number of times. The genes are TRBV27 and TRBJ1-6; D uncertain. Germline CDR1 MNHEY, CDR2 SMNVEV (reference sequence). The CDR3 contains 14 residues. The V end was cut by 1 base, the J end by 7 bases, with 8 bases between. The CDR3 loop reads CASSLFPGNSPLHF. CDR3 coding DNA: TGTGCCAGCAGTTTATTTCCGGGGAATTCACCCCTCCACTTT.